Detailed here is one T cell receptor beta chain. J gave up 3 bases and V 5 bases, and 9 bases lay outside the gene matches. CDR3 length: 15 residues. The germline gives CDR1 SGHAT, CDR2 FQNNGV. The table came from immunoSEQ multiplex PCR; TCRdb's copy has only in-frame clones and leaves some out. The sample carries roughly 320,000 clones, roughly 85% recorded once. The sample comes from a study of blood T cell repertoires in COVID-19. Study overall: T cells, B-cell-depleted T cells, or PBMCs provided the cDNA or gDNA that served as material.

Sample: peripheral blood. This sequence originates from a human donor in a cohort sampled during active COVID-19. The chain links TRBV11-2 to TRBJ2-7, with 8 bases that match TRBD2. In nucleotides, the CDR3 is TGTGCCAGCAGCCCGAGTTGGACTAGCTTCTACGAGCAGTACTTC. Amino acid sequence: CASSPSWTSFYEQYF.